The subject of this entry is one T cell receptor (beta chain). Its antigen remains unidentified. Taken from cysteine to phenylalanine, the CDR3 has 15 residues. Only the protein is available. CDR1 and CDR2, looked up from the germline V gene, are SGHRS and YFSETQ. Library creation used 5' RACE. For each TCR library, 3,500 to 4,500 ng of total RNA was used. cDNA was synthesized with SMARTScribe reverse transcriptase in eight separate reactions per sample. During cDNA synthesis, template switching was used to introduce unique molecular identifiers that contained a 6-nucleotide sample barcode. Amplification of TCRalpha and TCRbeta cDNA involved two nested PCRs of approximately 16 and 10 cycles, and each PCR was followed by bead purification. Before amplification, the cDNA was treated with uracil DNA-glycosylase and purified using the QIAquick PCR purification kit. The second PCR added Illumina TruSeq-compatible adapters along with sample-specific barcodes. Library quality and concentration were checked on TapeStation and Qubit, and libraries were pooled at about 5 ng each. Pooled libraries were sequenced on an Illumina HiSeq2500 single-index Rapid Run with 2 x 100 bp reads and custom sequencing primers. In the paper's pipeline: MiGEC version 1.2.6 was used for UMI-based consensus assembly, which corrected PCR and sequencing errors. MiXCR version 2.1.1 was used for V(D)J alignment, clonotype assembly and CDR3 extraction. To normalise gene usage, clonotype sharing and MAIT/NKT TCR abundance, the analysis used the top 1000, 10 000 and 20 000 clonotypes per sample. After downsampling to 27 000 UMIs, diversity was calculated as the inverse Simpson index using the vegan R package. Paired Mann-Whitney U tests were applied to discordant twin pairs, and Benjamini-Hochberg correction was used for multiple testing. TCRdb reprocessed the reads, reporting each CDR3 protein sequence once and no DNA. The V and J calls and clone size are TCRdb's, not the authors'. This sample's listing comprises more than 300,000 distinct CDR3 sequences. The top ten clonotypes cover 2% to 3% of the sample.

The data originate from a study of monozygotic twins with inflammatory bowel disease (dated by TCRdb to between 2018 and 2020). About the full investigation: The full study comprised 28 monozygotic twin pairs: nine German pairs (four IBD-concordant, five IBD-discordant) and 19 IBD-discordant Danish pairs. Within discordant pairs, disease-associated traits were sought mainly by comparing IBD patients with their genetically identical healthy co-twins. Each individual had, on average, about 151 000 unique TCRalpha sequences and 181 000 unique TCRbeta sequences available for analysis.

A roughly 2.6 ml peripheral blood sample was drawn into PAXgene tubes per donor and stored at -80°C. Without any T cell sorting, total RNA was extracted from whole blood using the PAXgene blood miRNA kit on an automated QIAcube. Peripheral blood from monozygotic twin pairs, either concordant or discordant for inflammatory bowel disease, underwent deep TCRalpha and TCRbeta repertoire profiling that used unique molecular barcoding. For every twin pair, smoking habits were documented, and each individual was categorised as a current, former or never smoker. Overall study results and their limits: The results gave no support for a single strong signal or clonotype linked to IBD. Repertoire similarity did not differ between concordant and discordant twins, possibly due to limited statistical power. Different T cell subtypes could not be distinguished in the analysis. A decrease in TCRbeta repertoire diversity, as measured by inverse Simpson index, was observed in IBD patients compared with their healthy co-twins. Because patients received different immunosuppressive treatments, the repertoires may have picked up extra background noise and variability between individuals. Compared with healthy twins, IBD patients had fewer clonotypes in common with other individuals, a difference most pronounced in patients showing signs of disease activity.

The sequence links TRBV5-1 to TRBJ2-2. Sequencing input: blood. This clonotype was obtained from a human donor with ulcerative colitis or Crohn's disease, or a healthy co-twin of an affected twin (not recorded which). The CDR3 has the sequence CASSLEPQSTGELFF.